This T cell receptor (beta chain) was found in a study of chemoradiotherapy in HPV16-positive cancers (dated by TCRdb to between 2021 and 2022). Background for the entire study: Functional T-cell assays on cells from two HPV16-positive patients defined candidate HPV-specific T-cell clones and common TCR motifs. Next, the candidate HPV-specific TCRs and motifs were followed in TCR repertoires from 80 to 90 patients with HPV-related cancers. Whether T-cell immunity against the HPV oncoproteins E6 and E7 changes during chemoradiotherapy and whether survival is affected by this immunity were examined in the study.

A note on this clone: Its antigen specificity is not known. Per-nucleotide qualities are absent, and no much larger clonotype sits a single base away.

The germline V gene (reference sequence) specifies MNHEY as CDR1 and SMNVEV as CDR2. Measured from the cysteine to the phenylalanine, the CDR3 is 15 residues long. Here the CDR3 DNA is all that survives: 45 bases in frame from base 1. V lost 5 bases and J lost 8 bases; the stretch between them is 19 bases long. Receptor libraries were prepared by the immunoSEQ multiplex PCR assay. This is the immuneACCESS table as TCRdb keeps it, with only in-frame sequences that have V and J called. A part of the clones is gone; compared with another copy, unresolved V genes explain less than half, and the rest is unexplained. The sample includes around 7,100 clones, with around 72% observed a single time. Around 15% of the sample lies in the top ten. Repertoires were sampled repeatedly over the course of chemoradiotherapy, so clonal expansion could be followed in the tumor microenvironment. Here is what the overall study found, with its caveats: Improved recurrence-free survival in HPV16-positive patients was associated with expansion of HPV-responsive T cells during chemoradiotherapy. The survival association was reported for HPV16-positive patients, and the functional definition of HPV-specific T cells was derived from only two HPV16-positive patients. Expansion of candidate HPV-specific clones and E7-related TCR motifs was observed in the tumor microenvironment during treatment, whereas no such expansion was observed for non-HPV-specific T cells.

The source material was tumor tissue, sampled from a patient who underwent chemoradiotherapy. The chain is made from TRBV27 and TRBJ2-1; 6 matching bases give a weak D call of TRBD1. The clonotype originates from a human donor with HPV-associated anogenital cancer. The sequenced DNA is TGTGCCAGCAGTGCAACAGGGATTCTTCGCGATGAGCAGTTCTTC. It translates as CASSATGILRDEQFF.